The 30 T cell receptor beta chains below all came from one sample that was sequenced in a study of T cell responses to AZD1222 COVID-19 vaccine (dated by TCRdb to the early 2020s). Libraries were built with the immunoSEQ multiplex PCR assay. Sourced from immuneACCESS, this table was stored by TCRdb with only in-frame sequences that have V and J called. A share of the clones is absent; for the studies checked, an unresolved V gene accounts for under half, and the remainder has no known explanation. The table for this sample lists 120,000 to 150,000 clones; 82% of them were counted only once. In total, the top ten clones hold about 4% of the sample. Reading the label with the study, this specimen's time point is: baseline before first vaccination. The intended sense of this specimen's treatment or condition label: meningococcal conjugate vaccine given as trial control. This specimen consisted of peripheral blood, obtained on day 0 of MenACWY control vaccination. These receptors were taken from an adult in good health.

V and J are TRBV4-1 and TRBJ1-2, with 8 bases fitting TRBD1. The germline V gene encodes CDR1 MGHRA and CDR2 YSYEKL. V gave up 0 bases and J gave up 7 bases; unmatched junction bases: 10. This CDR3 comprises 16 residues. DNA of the CDR3: TGCGCCAGCAGCCAAGATGGCAGGACAGGGAGCGGTGGCTACACCTTC. It specifies CASSQDGRTGSGGYTF.

The rearrangement links TRBV9 to TRBJ2-3; 7 bases map to TRBD1. The CDR3 totals 17 residues. The junction had 15 bases not matched to a gene; V was cut back by 4 bases and J by 4 bases. CDR1 and CDR2 (germline): SGDLS, YYNGEE. CDR3 DNA: TGTGCCAGCAGCCCCTCCCGGACAGGAACAATTGCAGATACGCAGTATTTT. This codes for CASSPSRTGTIADTQYF.

The V gene is TRBV14, the J gene TRBJ1-6; D possibly corresponds to TRBD1 (6 bases). Germline CDR1 and CDR2: SGHDN and FVKESK. The ends were cut back, 1 base at V and 11 bases at J, with 18 bases in the middle. There are 16 residues in the CDR3. The CDR3 region is CASSQGGGRPSTPLHF. In nucleotides, the CDR3 is TGTGCCAGCAGCCAAGGCGGGGGCCGCCCCAGCACACCCCTCCACTTT.

The CDR3 DNA reads TGTGCCAGCAGCCCTCCCCGGAGCGCTAGAGACGCAGATACGCAGTATTTT. As protein: CASSPPRSARDADTQYF. J is TRBJ2-3 and V is TRBV7-2; no clear D. Germline CDR1 is SGHTA and CDR2 is FQGNSA. Trimming left V 5 bases short and J 4 bases short, with 22 bases between. The CDR3 is 17 residues long.

V usage is TRBV5-4 and J usage is TRBJ1-2, with D uncertain. V was pared by 5 bases and J by 8 bases, with 22 bases between. CDR1 and CDR2 (germline): SGHNT, YYREEE (reference sequence). This CDR3 is built from 15 residues. CDR3 DNA: TGTGCCAGCAGTCTGATAGGTATCTGGGGTAGCGGCTACACCTTC. Its protein is CASSLIGIWGSGYTF.

This chain connects TRBV3-1 (or the pseudogene TRBV3-2) to TRBJ2-1; D might be TRBD1 (5 bases). Trimming cost V 4 bases and J 1 base, with 17 bases left between them. The CDR3 covers 17 residues. Looked up from germline, CDR1 is LGHDT and CDR2 is YNNKEL (reference sequence). The CDR3, as DNA: TGTGCCAGCAGCCTTAGGGGTCGGGTCCGTTCCTACAATGAGCAGTTCTTC. Its protein is CASSLRGRVRSYNEQFF.

The chain recombines TRBV4-1 with TRBJ2-7; 10 nucleotides agree with TRBD2. With 2 bases clipped from V and 1 base from J, the junction kept 2 bases outside the gene matches. The CDR3 runs 15 residues. Germline CDR1 MGHRA, CDR2 YSYEKL. The CDR3 spells CASSQPSGGSYEQYF. CDR3 DNA: TGCGCCAGCAGCCAACCTAGCGGGGGATCCTACGAGCAGTACTTC.

V gene TRBV4-1 combines with J gene TRBJ2-1; possibly TRBD1 for D (7 bases). Germline values: CDR1 MGHRA, CDR2 YSYEKL. Trimming cost V 3 bases and J 3 bases, with 15 bases left between them. The CDR3 runs 16 residues. The CDR3 coding sequence is TGCGCCAGCAGCCAGGGAACAGGGGACTTCTACAATGAGCAGTTCTTC. Translation: CASSQGTGDFYNEQFF.

This clone was detected only once. The chain couples TRBV14 to TRBJ2-7, with a weak D call TRBD1 (6 bases). Germline values: CDR1 SGHDN, CDR2 FVKESK. The CDR3 runs 15 residues. The germline V and J ends were trimmed by 4 bases and 1 base, with 14 bases remaining between them. This chain's CDR3 is CASSRNLDRSYEQYF. The CDR3 coding sequence is TGTGCCAGCAGCCGCAATCTCGACAGGTCCTACGAGCAGTACTTC.

The chain combines TRBV3-1 (or the pseudogene TRBV3-2) with TRBJ1-6; TRBD1 aligns across 9 bases. Germline CDR1 is LGHDT and CDR2 is YNNKEL (reference sequence). V lost 3 bases and J lost 8; bases outside the gene matches: 5. The CDR3 consists of 15 residues. The CDR3: CASSHPTGGDSPLHF. As DNA, the CDR3 is TGTGCCAGCAGCCACCCAACAGGGGGCGATTCACCCCTCCACTTT.

This clone has a handful of counts. This chain uses TRBV7-8 with TRBJ2-2; D is ambiguous. The CDR3 is 14 amino acids. Trimming took off 2 bases at V and 3 bases at J, with 7 bases between the two ends. The germline CDR1 and CDR2 sequences are SGHVS and FQNEAQ. Here the CDR3 reads CASSLLPDTGELFF. CDR3 bases: TGTGCCAGCAGCTTACTGCCCGACACCGGGGAGCTGTTTTTT.

The gene calls are TRBV7-2 and TRBJ2-5; 9 nucleotides align to TRBD2. The length of the CDR3 is 13 residues. The V segment lost 5 bases and the J segment 4 bases; nucleotides outside the gene matches: 2. Germline-derived CDR1 and CDR2 are SGHTA and FQGNSA. CDR3 sequence (DNA): TGTGCCAGCAGCCAGCGGGGGGTAGAGACCCAGTACTTC. Amino acid sequence: CASSQRGVETQYF.

J is TRBJ1-6 and V is TRBV14; D remains unclear. The germline gives CDR1 SGHDN, CDR2 FVKESK. V was cut by 2 bases and J by 11 bases, with 13 bases left in between. The CDR3 length is 14 residues. As DNA, the CDR3 is TGTGCCAGCAGCCAATCCGGCCAGGTCCCACCCCTCCACTTT. This encodes CASSQSGQVPPLHF.

This clone was seen more than once but under ten times. The chain uses TRBV18 and TRBJ1-2; D unresolved. This CDR3 has 12 residues. V dropped 5 bases and J dropped 2 bases, with 6 bases sitting between them. Looked up from germline, CDR1 is KGHSH and CDR2 is LQKENI. CDR3 in DNA: TGTGCCAGCTCAAGAGAGAACTATGGCTACACCTTC. It is translated as CASSRENYGYTF.

The CDR3 bases are TGTGCCAGCTCACCATCGACAGGGGTTGGAGAGACCCAGTACTTC. This encodes CASSPSTGVGETQYF. The chain is built from TRBV18 and TRBJ2-5; the match to TRBD1 covers 8 bases. Germline V gene data show CDR1 as KGHSH and CDR2 as LQKENI. This CDR3 contains 15 residues. V dropped 2 bases and J dropped 4; count of bases not matched to a gene: 6.

This clone came up once. The gene calls are TRBV19 and TRBJ1-3; maybe TRBD1 (5 bases). V lost 3 bases, J lost 1 base, and 13 bases lay in between. This CDR3 has 16 residues. Germline CDR1 and CDR2: LNHDA and SQIVND (reference sequence). CDR3 residues: CASSIQGWGSGNTIYF. The CDR3 bases are TGTGCCAGTAGTATTCAGGGATGGGGATCTGGAAACACCATATATTTT.

This chain joins TRBV29-1 and TRBJ1-1; D possibly corresponds to TRBD1 (5 bases). Germline CDR1 is SQVTM and CDR2 is ANQGSEA. V lost 4 bases, J lost 3 bases, and 15 bases lay in between. The CDR3 totals 14 residues. The CDR3 spells CSVGATGTYTEAFF. CDR3 coding DNA: TGCAGCGTTGGGGCGACCGGGACGTACACTGAAGCTTTCTTT.

This chain uses TRBV5-1 with TRBJ1-2; D is perhaps TRBD1 (5 bases). V lost 0 bases and J lost 4, with 10 bases in between. The germline V gene encodes CDR1 SGHRS and CDR2 YFSETQ. The CDR3 is made up of 14 amino acids. The CDR3 nucleotides are TGCGCCAGCAGCTTGGTGGCAGGGAGCTATGGCTACACCTTC. Its protein is CASSLVAGSYGYTF.

This chain links TRBV7-7 with TRBJ2-5; D is possibly TRBD1 (5 bases). The V gene's germline CDR1 is SSHAT and CDR2 FNYEAQ (reference sequence). The CDR3 extends over 15 amino acids. Trimming removed 1 base from V and 4 bases from J, with 13 bases in between. For the CDR3, the DNA is TGTGCCAGCAGCTTAGGAGGCGCAGGGATAGAGACCCAGTACTTC. Its protein product is CASSLGGAGIETQYF.

This clone has a handful of counts. The chain links TRBV10-1 to TRBJ2-1; TRBD1 aligns across 8 bases. In germline, CDR1 is WNHNN, CDR2 SYGVQD (reference sequence). The length of the CDR3 is 15 residues. V was pared by 3 bases and J by 4 bases, with 5 bases of the junction left unmatched. In DNA, the CDR3 is TGCGCCAGCAGTGATGGGCAGGGGGCTTACAATGAGCAGTTCTTC. Protein product: CASSDGQGAYNEQFF.

The gene calls are TRBV19 and TRBJ2-2; maybe TRBD2 (5 bases). Germline-derived CDR1 and CDR2 are LNHDA and SQIVND (reference sequence). This CDR3 is built from 13 residues. CDR3 DNA: TGTGCGACTCTGGGGAGGAACACCGGGGAGCTGTTTTTT. It codes for CATLGRNTGELFF.

This clone appeared once. CDR3 DNA sequence: TGTGCCAGCAGCATGGACAGGTTAGCCTACGAGCAGTACTTC. As protein: CASSMDRLAYEQYF. The chain couples TRBV5-4 to TRBJ2-7, with TRBD1 matching 7 bases. Germline values: CDR1 SGHNT, CDR2 YYREEE (reference sequence). The ends lost 4 bases at V and 2 bases at J; junction bases unmatched: 6. The CDR3 extends over 14 amino acids.

The rearrangement uses TRBV27 and TRBJ2-3; D is ambiguous. The CDR3 is made up of 15 amino acids. The germline V gene encodes CDR1 MNHEY and CDR2 SMNVEV (reference sequence). The V and J ends lost 4 bases and 0 bases respectively, with 11 bases between them. CDR3 sequence: CASSSLLLSTDTQYF. Here the CDR3 DNA reads TGTGCCAGCAGTTCCCTGCTACTCAGCACAGATACGCAGTATTTT.

The table lists this clone with a count of one. The V call is TRBV4-2, the J call TRBJ1-5, with a weak D call TRBD1 (5 bases). CDR1 is LGHNA, CDR2 YNFKEQ, per germline. Deletions cut 0 bases from V and 4 bases from J, with 10 bases between. The CDR3 sequence is 15 residues long. CDR3 sequence reads: CASSQDQGQNQPQHF. CDR3 sequence (DNA): TGTGCCAGCAGCCAAGATCAGGGCCAAAATCAGCCCCAGCATTTT.

The chain recombines TRBV3-1 (or the pseudogene TRBV3-2) with TRBJ1-3, with TRBD1 matching over 7 bases. The CDR3 is 16 residues long. J was trimmed by 0 bases and V by 3 bases; bases with no gene match: 5. The germline V gene encodes CDR1 LGHDT and CDR2 YNNKEL (reference sequence). CDR3 DNA: TGTGCCAGCAGCCACCCACAGGGGAGCTCTGGAAACACCATATATTTT. This translates into CASSHPQGSSGNTIYF.

This clone showed up just once. The V and J genes are TRBV11-2 and TRBJ1-3, with no clear D. V lost 4 bases, J lost 0 bases, and 10 bases lay in between. The V gene's germline CDR1 is SGHAT and CDR2 FQNNGV. The CDR3 totals 15 residues. The CDR3 spells CASSSFQGSGNTIYF. In nucleotides, the CDR3 is TGTGCCAGCAGCTCCTTCCAAGGCTCTGGAAACACCATATATTTT.

The chain links TRBV7-6 to TRBJ1-1, with a tentative D call TRBD1 (6 bases). Trimming shortened V by 0 bases and J by 5 bases, and 10 bases separated the two germline ends. The germline CDR1 and CDR2 sequences are SGHVS and FNYEAQ. The CDR3 consists of 14 residues. CDR3 DNA: TGTGCCAGCAGCTTAGCCGGGGGCGCGACTGAAGCTTTCTTT. Translating gives CASSLAGGATEAFF.

The chain links TRBV18 to TRBJ1-1; no clear D. V lost 5 bases and J lost 6, with 16 bases in between. Germline V gene data show CDR1 as KGHSH and CDR2 as LQKENI. The length of the CDR3 is 14 residues. CDR3 in amino acids: CASSYTHLVPEAFF. CDR3 sequence (DNA): TGTGCCAGCTCATACACCCATCTGGTACCTGAAGCTTTCTTT.

The chain links TRBV5-4 to TRBJ1-1; a weak D match, TRBD1 (5 bases). The CDR3 is 16 residues long. Germline V gene sequence: CDR1 SGHNT, CDR2 YYREEE (reference sequence). V was pared by 4 bases and J by 0 bases, with 16 bases between. The CDR3 DNA sequence: TGTGCCAGCAGCCCGTCGGGCCTGGGGGTGAACACTGAAGCTTTCTTT. Protein sequence: CASSPSGLGVNTEAFF.

V is TRBV14 and J is TRBJ2-3, with 10 nucleotides matching TRBD2. Germline CDR1 reads SGHDN; CDR2 reads FVKESK. V was pared by 0 bases and J by 5 bases, with 8 bases of the junction left unmatched. The CDR3 spans 17 residues. The CDR3 sequence is CASSQDTSGAIRDTQYF. CDR3 sequence (DNA): TGTGCCAGCAGCCAAGATACTAGCGGGGCGATCAGAGATACGCAGTATTTT.